This entry lists 15 T cell receptor beta chains sequenced from one sample in a study of cytomegalovirus exposure and HLA in healthy donors. Repertoires were generated with immunoSEQ multiplex PCR, while TCRdb's copy carries only in-frame clones and drops some. The repertoire consists of hundreds of thousands of clones, with approximately 82% occurring once and the leading ten covering roughly 5.5%. Sequenced sample: PBMCs. Every receptor here comes from a woman between 18 and 29 years old in good health and CMV-seronegative.

V is TRBV29-1 and J is TRBJ2-3; D perhaps matches TRBD2 (6 bases). Germline V gene sequence: CDR1 SQVTM, CDR2 ANQGSEA. The CDR3 extends over 11 amino acids. Deletions cut 5 bases from V and 9 bases from J, with 12 bases between. CDR3 nucleotide sequence: TGCAGCGTTACTTGGGGGGAGACGCAGTATTTT. Protein: CSVTWGETQYF.

The gene calls are TRBV2 and TRBJ2-5; 14 bases align to TRBD2. The CDR3 contains 16 residues. Trimming cost V 6 bases and J 4 bases; bases outside gene matches: 7. From germline, CDR1 is SNHLY and CDR2 FYNNEI. The CDR3 here is CASRPRLAGGLETQYF. The CDR3 DNA follows: TGTGCCAGCAGACCTCGACTAGCGGGGGGGCTAGAGACCCAGTACTTC.

The rearrangement joins TRBV7-9 to TRBJ1-1; D might be TRBD1 (6 bases). CDR3 size: 13 residues. V was trimmed by 1 base and J by 5 bases, leaving 8 bases between them. CDR1 is SEHNR and CDR2 is FQNEAQ in the germline V gene (reference sequence). This chain's CDR3 is CASSLEGVTEAFF. Written as DNA, the CDR3 is TGTGCCAGCAGCTTAGAGGGGGTAACTGAAGCTTTCTTT.

The chain couples TRBV6-6 to TRBJ1-5; 8 nucleotides match TRBD1. Germline V gene lookup returns CDR1 MNHNY and CDR2 SVGAGI (reference sequence). J gave up 2 bases and V 0 bases, and 0 bases lay outside the gene matches. There are 15 residues in the CDR3. The CDR3 protein is CASSYSTGGNQPQHF. In DNA, the CDR3 is TGTGCCAGCAGTTACTCGACAGGGGGCAATCAGCCCCAGCATTTT.

The CDR3: CASSGTQTPSGELFF. Written as DNA, the CDR3 is TGTGCCAGCAGTGGAACACAGACCCCCAGTGGGGAGCTGTTTTTT. The chain combines TRBV6-1 with TRBJ2-2, with D hard to call. The CDR3 has 15 residues. Germline loops: CDR1 MNHNS, CDR2 SASEGT. The germline V and J ends were trimmed by 4 bases and 8 bases, with 17 bases remaining between them.

The chain links TRBV9 to TRBJ2-1; possible D gene TRBD2, 7 bases. Deletions cut 0 bases from V and 6 bases from J, with 13 bases between. Germline V CDR1 and CDR2: SGDLS, YYNGEE. The CDR3 covers 15 residues. CDR3 region: CASSVVGGARNEQFF. The CDR3 DNA is TGTGCCAGCAGCGTAGTGGGGGGGGCCCGCAATGAGCAGTTCTTC.

V usage is TRBV28 and J usage is TRBJ1-2; no firm D call. This CDR3 contains 13 residues. Germline CDR1 is MDHEN and CDR2 is SYDVKM. Trimming cost V 3 bases and J 3 bases, with 8 bases left between them. CDR3 nucleotide sequence: TGTGCCAGCAGTTTGGCCACTCACTATGGCTACACCTTC. Translated, it gives CASSLATHYGYTF.

The genes are TRBV9 and TRBJ2-3; the match to TRBD2 covers 11 bases. The germline CDR1 and CDR2 sequences are SGDLS and YYNGEE. Trimming at V came to 0 bases and at J to 0 bases, leaving 0 bases not matched to a gene. The CDR3 runs to 16 residues. The CDR3: CASSVGTSGSTDTQYF. The CDR3 region has the DNA TGTGCCAGCAGCGTAGGGACTAGCGGGAGCACAGATACGCAGTATTTT.

The CDR3 protein is CATSIKRGSGEDTQYF. As DNA, the CDR3 is TGTGCCACCAGCATCAAGAGAGGGAGTGGAGAAGATACGCAGTATTTT. The J gene is TRBJ2-3, the V gene TRBV15, with D possibly being TRBD2 (5 bases). The ends were cut back, 4 bases at V and 5 bases at J, with 19 bases in the middle. Germline loops: CDR1 LNHNV, CDR2 YYDKDF (reference sequence). The CDR3 loop spans 16 amino acids.

The V gene is TRBV7-9, the J gene TRBJ1-5; D might be TRBD1 (5 bases). Germline loops: CDR1 SEHNR, CDR2 FQNEAQ (reference sequence). This CDR3 is built from 14 residues. V was clipped by 5 bases and J by 11 bases, with 19 bases between them. This CDR3 is CASSTSGPPMSQHF. The CDR3 nucleotides read TGTGCCAGCAGCACCTCGGGGCCCCCCATGTCCCAGCATTTT.

This clone has just a few counts. The genes are TRBV6-6 and TRBJ2-1, with D maybe TRBD1 (6 bases). Trimming left V 2 bases short and J 8 bases short, with 10 bases between. The CDR3 is made up of 13 amino acids. Germline V gene lookup returns CDR1 MNHNY and CDR2 SVGAGI (reference sequence). The CDR3 nucleotides are TGTGCCAGCAGTTACCGGGACAACGATGAGCAGTTCTTC. Its protein product is CASSYRDNDEQFF.

The chain has TRBV9 and TRBJ2-7; 9 bases fit TRBD1. The J segment lost 6 bases and the V segment lost 4 bases, leaving 14 bases of the junction unmatched. Germline V gene data show CDR1 as SGDLS and CDR2 as YYNGEE. CDR3 length equals 16 residues. DNA for the CDR3: TGTGCCAGCAGCCCACGCGGGGACAGGGCTCCATCCGAGCAGTACTTC. Translating it yields CASSPRGDRAPSEQYF.

This clone was found a few times. J is TRBJ2-2 and V is TRBV2, with TRBD1 matching 9 bases. CDR3 size: 14 residues. CDR1 SNHLY and CDR2 FYNNEI come from the germline V gene. The junction had 7 bases not matched to a gene; V was cut back by 9 bases and J by 5 bases. CDR3 protein: CARGGQGRTGELFF. DNA of the CDR3: TGTGCCAGGGGGGGACAGGGTAGGACCGGGGAGCTGTTTTTT.

The CDR3 DNA follows: TGTGCCAGCAGTTACGGATGGGCTAGCAATCAGCCCCAGCATTTT. This sequence encodes CASSYGWASNQPQHF. This rearrangement joins TRBV6-5 to TRBJ1-5; D gene ambiguous. CDR3 length equals 15 residues. Germline V CDR1 and CDR2: MNHEY, SVGAGI. V was pared by 2 bases and J by 0 bases, with 8 bases between.

The chain is built from TRBV11-2 and TRBJ2-2; the D is unclear. V was pared by 3 bases and J by 6 bases, with 8 bases between. Germline CDR1 reads SGHAT; CDR2 reads FQNNGV. CDR3 length: 13 amino acids. The CDR3 coding sequence is TGTGCCAGCAGCTTTCTGATGGCCGGGGAGCTGTTTTTT. Its protein is CASSFLMAGELFF.